This TCR beta chain emerged from a study of a mutant IDH1 vaccine in newly diagnosed glioma. Looking at the study overall: The study started vaccination 4-6 weeks after radiotherapy alone, or with temozolomide cycles.

As regards this clone: Its antigen is currently unknown.

Time point reported: week 47, end of study. Doses comprised 300 ug of mutant IDH1 20-mer peptide each, plus topical imiquimod. New WHO grade 3 or 4 astrocytomas that were IDH1-mutant and ATRX-lost had been found in donors. Per germline, CDR1 MDHEN and CDR2 SYDVKM. CDR3 length equals 14 residues. Trimming removed 6 bases from V and 4 bases from J, with 12 bases in between. Profiled with immunoSEQ multiplex PCR; TCRdb holds only in-frame clones, not every one. The table records 77,000 or so clones, roughly 77% of them present only once. The starting material was PBMCs, obtained from a glioma patient whose treatment included an IDH1 peptide vaccine. The clonotype originates from a middle-aged man with glioma. The chain uses TRBV28 and TRBJ1-4, with D hard to call. DNA of the CDR3: TGTGCCAGCAGCCTTCCCGTGGGTAATGAAAAACTGTTTTTT. This codes for CASSLPVGNEKLFF.